This T cell receptor beta chain emerged from a study of cytomegalovirus exposure and HLA in healthy donors. CDR3 size: 15 residues. The germline CDR1 and CDR2 sequences are SGHRS and YFSETQ. Trimming removed 2 bases from V and 2 bases from J, with 10 bases in between. Both 60 Vbeta primers and 13 Jbeta primers went into the PCR. Some clones are missing from TCRdb's copy, which holds only in-frame ones; the method was immunoSEQ multiplex PCR. The table includes over 95,000 clones, about 77% detected once. Material for sequencing was PBMCs. The receptor was isolated from a woman younger than 45 in good health and CMV-seropositive. The rearrangement uses TRBV5-1 and TRBJ2-2; TRBD2 is a possible D gene (6 bases). CDR3 sequence: CASSFWDLNTGELFF. The DNA of the CDR3 is TGCGCCAGCAGCTTTTGGGACTTAAACACCGGGGAGCTGTTTTTT.